This T cell receptor beta chain emerged from a study of OX40 agonist ivuxolimab in advanced cancers. The wider study: As their treatment, patients were administered ivuxolimab, an agonistic anti-OX40 (CD134) antibody.

Repertoires were generated with immunoSEQ multiplex PCR, while TCRdb's copy carries only in-frame clones and drops some. The sample includes about 18,000 clones, 83% of them seen just once. The sequencing used CD4+ or CD8+ T cells sorted from blood, collected in a trial of the OX40 agonist ivuxolimab. The origin of this receptor is an adult with an advanced solid tumor such as melanoma, head and neck, liver or kidney cancer.

The CDR3 DNA reads as TGTGCCAGCCAGGGGGTTGGGCAGCCCCAGCATTTT. It specifies CASQGVGQPQHF. J is TRBJ1-5 and V is TRBV10-3; TRBD1 matches 7 bases. From germline, CDR1 is ENHRY and CDR2 SYGVKD. CDR3 size: 12 residues. The ends lost 10 bases at V and 7 bases at J; junction bases unmatched: 7.